The 21 T cell receptor beta chains listed next were all sequenced from one sample in a study of blood T cell repertoires in COVID-19. The assay was immunoSEQ multiplex PCR, and TCRdb's table has in-frame clones only and misses some. The sample consists of roughly 30,000 clones, roughly 86% of them appearing once. Sequenced: peripheral blood. The receptors come from a man aged 55 to 69 with COVID-19, enrolled during active disease.

Of note for this clone: Other DNA sequences of this sample code for an identical CDR3. The V call is TRBV2, the J call TRBJ1-5; 9 nucleotides line up with TRBD1. This CDR3 has 13 residues. Germline V lookup: CDR1 SNHLY, CDR2 FYNNEI. V lost 4 bases and J lost 6; bases outside the gene matches: 1. The CDR3 is CASSGGQGQPQHF. The CDR3 DNA sequence: TGTGCCAGCAGTGGGGGACAGGGTCAGCCCCAGCATTTT.

The sample holds one count of this clone. The chain recombines TRBV18 with TRBJ2-1; 12 nucleotides match TRBD1. Germline lookup yields CDR1 KGHSH and CDR2 LQKENI. J was trimmed by 10 bases and V by 3 bases; bases with no gene match: 16. The CDR3 is made up of 18 amino acids. Here the CDR3 reads CASSPLRKPGQGAEEQFF. The DNA for the CDR3 is TGTGCCAGCTCACCTTTGAGGAAACCGGGACAGGGGGCAGAGGAGCAGTTCTTC.

The V call is TRBV7-9, the J call TRBJ2-7, with 11 positions matching TRBD2. This CDR3 has 14 residues. Germline CDR1 reads SEHNR; CDR2 reads FQNEAQ (reference sequence). V shed 5 bases and J 3 bases; nucleotides not matched to a gene: 3. CDR3 nucleotide sequence: TGTGCCAGCAGCCCAACTAGCGGGAGCTACGAGCAGTACTTC. Translated: CASSPTSGSYEQYF. The complete variable domain, with remaining parts taken from reference TRBV7-9 and TRBJ2-7, reads DTGVSQNPRHKITKRGQNVTFRCDPISEHNRLYWYRQTLGQGPEFLTYFQNEAQLEKSRLLSDRFSAERPKGSFSTLEIQRTEQGDSAMYLCASSPTSGSYEQYFGPGTRLTVT.

The chain carries TRBV9 and TRBJ1-5; possible D gene TRBD1, 5 bases. The CDR3 loop spans 14 amino acids. The V and J ends lost 4 bases and 0 bases respectively, with 8 bases between them. In germline, CDR1 is SGDLS, CDR2 YYNGEE. The CDR3 reads CASSLGHSNQPQHF. The CDR3 nucleotides read TGTGCCAGCAGCTTAGGACATAGCAATCAGCCCCAGCATTTT.

The rearrangement joins TRBV30 to TRBJ1-2; D not resolved. CDR3 length equals 13 residues. Germline CDR1 reads GTSNPN; CDR2 reads SVGIG (reference sequence). V lost 4 bases to trimming and J lost 0 bases, with 9 bases between them. CDR3 nucleotide sequence: TGTGCCTGGAACCCAGTCTCTAACTATGGCTACACCTTC. Its translation is CAWNPVSNYGYTF.

This clone was seen only once. The chain combines TRBV10-2 with TRBJ1-1; maybe TRBD1 (6 bases). This CDR3 region has 15 residues. Per germline, CDR1 WSHSY and CDR2 SAAADI. Trimming took off 7 bases at V and 2 bases at J, with 17 bases between the two ends. CDR3 nucleotides: TGCGCCAGCATCGGCCCGGGACAAGGAAACACTGAAGCTTTCTTT. Its translation: CASIGPGQGNTEAFF.

This clone showed up just a few times. The chain recombines TRBV3-1 (or the pseudogene TRBV3-2) with TRBJ2-1, with 8 bases aligning to TRBD2. V shed 4 bases and J 2 bases; nucleotides not matched to a gene: 7. Germline V gives CDR1 LGHDT, CDR2 YNNKEL (reference sequence). The CDR3 runs 16 residues. The CDR3 spells CASSPPRAGAYNEQFF. The CDR3 bases are TGTGCCAGCAGCCCCCCTAGAGCGGGAGCCTACAATGAGCAGTTCTTC.

The V call is TRBV7-9, the J call TRBJ2-3; 7 nucleotides line up with TRBD2. Unmatched junction bases numbered 2, after V lost 11 bases and J lost 3 bases. Per the germline V gene, CDR1 is SEHNR and CDR2 is FQNEAQ (reference sequence). The CDR3 extends over 11 amino acids. DNA for the CDR3: TGTGCCGGCGGGGGAACAGATACGCAGTATTTT. Translation: CAGGGTDTQYF.

This CDR3 is CASSLAGGGTEAFF. Written as DNA, the CDR3 is TGTGCCAGCAGTTTGGCGGGGGGAGGCACTGAAGCTTTCTTT. The J gene is TRBJ1-1, the V gene TRBV27; possible D gene TRBD1, 5 bases. Trimming removed 3 bases at V and 4 bases at J, with 12 bases between. The CDR3 runs to 14 residues. Germline CDR1 reads MNHEY; CDR2 reads SMNVEV (reference sequence).

This chain joins TRBV29-1 and TRBJ1-1; D is undetermined. The CDR3 has 13 residues. Germline lookup yields CDR1 SQVTM and CDR2 ANQGSEA. V dropped 7 bases and J dropped 1 base, with 13 bases sitting between them. CDR3 DNA: TGCAGCGCTACGGGAGTCGCGAACACTGAAGCTTTCTTT. This codes for CSATGVANTEAFF. Drawing the rest from reference TRBV29-1 and TRBJ1-1, the complete variable domain is SAVISQKPSRDICQRGTSLTIQCQVDSQVTMMFWYRQQPGQSLTLIATANQGSEATYESGFVIDKFPISRPNLTFSTLTVSNMSPEDSSIYLCSATGVANTEAFFGQGTRLTVV.

The chain combines TRBV10-3 with TRBJ2-2; 7 positions match TRBD1. Germline V gene data show CDR1 as ENHRY and CDR2 as SYGVKD. CDR3 length: 16 residues. Losses at the gene ends were 0 bases for V and 1 base for J; bases not matched to a gene: 2. This CDR3 reads CAISESRTGNTGELFF. CDR3 DNA: TGTGCCATCAGTGAGTCAAGGACAGGGAACACCGGGGAGCTGTTTTTT.

The chain combines TRBV7-9 with TRBJ2-3; TRBD2 matches 7 bases. Trimming cost V 3 bases and J 4 bases; bases outside gene matches: 1. CDR3 size: 13 residues. Germline V gene lookup returns CDR1 SEHNR and CDR2 FQNEAQ (reference sequence). The DNA for the CDR3 is TGTGCCAGCAGCTTTAGCGGGCCAGATACGCAGTATTTT. As protein: CASSFSGPDTQYF.

This chain uses TRBV6-5 with TRBJ2-1; 9 bases line up with TRBD2. The V and J ends lost 6 bases and 2 bases, in that order; junction bases with no gene match: 5. The CDR3 spans 15 residues. Germline assignment: CDR1 MNHEY and CDR2 SVGAGI. The DNA of the CDR3 is TGTGCCAGCAGGATTAGCGGGAGCCCCTACAATGAGCAGTTCTTC. It specifies CASRISGSPYNEQFF.

The chain is built from TRBV5-1 and TRBJ2-4; TRBD2 matches at 7 bases. CDR3 length: 14 residues. Germline V gene data show CDR1 as SGHRS and CDR2 as YFSETQ. J was trimmed by 7 bases and V by 0 bases; bases with no gene match: 4. The CDR3 spells CASSLGGSRNIQYF. In nucleotides, the CDR3 is TGCGCCAGCAGCTTGGGCGGGAGCCGGAACATTCAGTACTTC.

The V and J genes are TRBV7-8 and TRBJ1-4; 8 bases map to TRBD1. Looked up from germline, CDR1 is SGHVS and CDR2 is FQNEAQ. V was clipped by 1 base and J by 3 bases; unmatched bases: 10. CDR3 length: 18 residues. CDR3 amino acids: CASSLVSRGRVANEKLFF. CDR3 coding DNA: TGTGCCAGCAGCTTAGTAAGCAGGGGGCGCGTCGCTAATGAAAAACTGTTTTTT.

This clone was seen only once. CDR3 in amino acids: CASGDRAYSPLHF. CDR3 DNA: TGTGCCAGCGGGGACAGGGCGTACTCACCCCTCCACTTT. This sequence joins TRBV14 and TRBJ1-6; 9 bases are shared with TRBD1. With V trimmed by 8 bases and J by 10 bases, 6 bases remained unmatched. The CDR3 totals 13 residues. The germline V gene has CDR1 SGHDN and CDR2 FVKESK.

The CDR3 loop is CASSLGTGTFGYTF. DNA of the CDR3: TGTGCCAGCAGCTTAGGGACAGGGACGTTTGGCTACACCTTC. V gene TRBV13 combines with J gene TRBJ1-2; 7 bases fit TRBD1. The CDR3 spans 14 residues. The V and J ends lost 0 bases and 7 bases, in that order; junction bases with no gene match: 5. CDR1 is PRHDT, CDR2 FYEKMQ, per germline (reference sequence).

The V call is TRBV27, the J call TRBJ1-5; weak D call: TRBD1 (5 bases). V shed 2 bases and J shed 2 bases, with 10 bases lying between them. CDR1 and CDR2 from the germline V gene are MNHEY and SMNVEV (reference sequence). The CDR3 extends over 15 amino acids. The CDR3 spells CASSLVGVGNQPQHF. The CDR3 DNA reads as TGTGCCAGCAGTTTAGTAGGGGTAGGCAATCAGCCCCAGCATTTT.

V and J are TRBV9 and TRBJ2-1, with TRBD2 as a possible D gene (5 bases). The CDR3 contains 12 residues. The V gene's germline CDR1 is SGDLS and CDR2 YYNGEE. V was shortened by 0 bases and J by 10 bases, with 8 bases between the two germline ends. This CDR3 is CASSVDRGEQFF. CDR3 sequence (DNA): TGTGCCAGCAGCGTAGATAGAGGGGAGCAGTTCTTC.

About this clone itself: An end of the junction differs from the germline gene, which may be a read error. This CDR3 is also generated by other DNA sequences in the sample. The chain uses TRBV28 and TRBJ2-4, with D tentatively TRBD2 (5 bases). The CDR3 covers 16 residues. The germline gives CDR1 MDHEN, CDR2 SYDVKM. CDR3 protein: CASSYGVSVAKNIQYF. The CDR3 nucleotides read TGTGCCAGCAGTTACGGAGTTAGCGTAGCCAAAAACATTCAGTACTTT.

This sequence joins TRBV7-6 and TRBJ1-1; D is undetermined. Trimming took off 1 base at V and 1 base at J, with 13 bases between the two ends. The germline V gene encodes CDR1 SGHVS and CDR2 FNYEAQ. The CDR3 consists of 16 residues. The CDR3 DNA reads as TGTGCCAGCAGCTTAGGCGAGAGTGCGGCGAACACTGAAGCTTTCTTT. This sequence encodes CASSLGESAANTEAFF.